This is a list of T cell receptor beta chains from one sample in a study of molecular identifiers for immune sequencing clone quantification. From the PCR reads, TCRdb called clonotypes with MiXCR, one entry per CDR3 protein. The table lists about half a million distinct CDR3 sequences, 20% to 25% of them singletons. Sequencing input: naive CD8+ T cells from blood, with Jurkat cell RNA spiked in. The receptors derive from a human donor in good health. Some libraries in this study had Jurkat cell RNA spiked in. The CDR3 runs from the conserved cysteine through the conserved F or W. Fields, in order: J gene, clone size, V gene, D gene, CDR3 protein, CDR3 DNA. The D gene is left open where the match is weak. Clone size is shown for a subset of rows, as once, few, many or a class of expanded clone.

j_call: TRBJ2-1; clone_size: few; v_call: TRBV20-1; d_call: TRBD1; cdr3_aa: CSARFRDRGWGEQFF; cdr3_nt: TGCAGTGCTAGATTCCGGGACAGGGGCTGGGGTGAGCAGTTCTTC
j_call: TRBJ2-7; clone_size: many; v_call: TRBV7-2; d_call: TRBD2; cdr3_aa: CASSLGGGNEEQYF; cdr3_nt: TGTGCCAGCAGCTTAGGGGGGGGGAATGAGGAGCAGTACTTC
j_call: TRBJ2-5; clone_size: -; v_call: TRBV27; d_call: TRBD1; cdr3_aa: CASSLQGYQETQYF; cdr3_nt: TGTGCCAGCAGTCTACAGGGGTATCAAGAGACCCAGTACTTC
j_call: TRBJ2-2; clone_size: many; v_call: TRBV12-5; d_call: TRBD1; cdr3_aa: CASGSPGQGNTGELFF; cdr3_nt: TGTGCTAGTGGCTCGCCGGGACAGGGGAACACCGGGGAGCTGTTTTTT
j_call: TRBJ2-6; clone_size: few; v_call: TRBV6-5; d_call: TRBD1; cdr3_aa: CASSFTDRGHFGANVLTF; cdr3_nt: TGTGCCAGCAGTTTCACGGACAGGGGGCATTTTGGGGCCAACGTCCTGACTTTC
j_call: TRBJ2-1; clone_size: -; v_call: TRBV11-2; d_call: -; cdr3_aa: CASSLGGGHYNEQFF; cdr3_nt: TGTGCCAGCAGCTTAGGGGGGGGCCACTACAATGAGCAGTTCTTC
j_call: TRBJ1-1; clone_size: many; v_call: TRBV27; d_call: -; cdr3_aa: CASKDYLGAFF; cdr3_nt: TGTGCCAGCAAGGACTACCTTGGAGCTTTCTTT
j_call: TRBJ2-7; clone_size: -; v_call: TRBV20-1; d_call: -; cdr3_aa: CSARGGQYYEQYF; cdr3_nt: TGCAGTGCTAGGGGGGGACAGTATTACGAGCAGTACTTC
j_call: TRBJ1-4; clone_size: -; v_call: TRBV7-9; d_call: -; cdr3_aa: CASSPPGQPNEKLFF; cdr3_nt: TGTGCCAGCAGCCCCCCGGGGCAGCCTAATGAAAAACTGTTTTTT
j_call: TRBJ2-5; clone_size: many; v_call: TRBV28; d_call: -; cdr3_aa: CASSTLETQYF; cdr3_nt: TGTGCCAGCAGTACCTTAGAGACCCAGTACTTC
j_call: TRBJ1-1; clone_size: -; v_call: TRBV28; d_call: -; cdr3_aa: CASSLTNREMNTEAFF; cdr3_nt: TGTGCCAGCAGTTTAACAAACAGGGAGATGAACACTGAAGCTTTCTTT
j_call: TRBJ2-5; clone_size: -; v_call: TRBV4-3; d_call: TRBD1; cdr3_aa: CASSQSTGVRETQYF; cdr3_nt: TGCGCCAGCAGCCAATCTACAGGGGTTCGAGAGACCCAGTACTTC
j_call: TRBJ1-5; clone_size: many; v_call: TRBV5-1; d_call: TRBD1; cdr3_aa: CASSLTGGINQPQHF; cdr3_nt: TGCGCCAGCAGCTTGACAGGGGGTATCAATCAGCCCCAGCATTTT
j_call: TRBJ1-1; clone_size: many; v_call: TRBV6-2/TRBV6-3; d_call: -; cdr3_aa: CASSEDGLANTEAFF; cdr3_nt: TGTGCCAGCAGTGAGGACGGACTCGCGAACACTGAAGCTTTCTTT
j_call: TRBJ1-5; clone_size: -; v_call: TRBV30; d_call: -; cdr3_aa: CAWSMVYSNQPQHF; cdr3_nt: TGTGCCTGGAGTATGGTTTATAGCAATCAGCCCCAGCATTTT
j_call: TRBJ1-2; clone_size: many; v_call: TRBV7-9; d_call: -; cdr3_aa: CASSYRSNYGYTF; cdr3_nt: TGTGCCAGCAGCTACAGGAGTAACTATGGCTACACCTTC
j_call: TRBJ2-7; clone_size: few; v_call: TRBV29-1; d_call: -; cdr3_aa: CSATGLDYEQYF; cdr3_nt: TGCAGCGCCACAGGCTTGGACTACGAGCAGTACTTC
j_call: TRBJ2-2; clone_size: -; v_call: TRBV30; d_call: -; cdr3_aa: CAWSGVFVGELFF; cdr3_nt: TGTGCCTGGAGTGGGGTGTTCGTAGGGGAGCTGTTTTTT
j_call: TRBJ1-5; clone_size: many; v_call: TRBV28; d_call: TRBD1; cdr3_aa: CASRGQGSYSNQPQHF; cdr3_nt: TGTGCCAGCAGGGGACAGGGGTCGTATAGCAATCAGCCCCAGCATTTT
j_call: TRBJ2-7; clone_size: -; v_call: TRBV2; d_call: TRBD2; cdr3_aa: CASSDSGGAIYEQYF; cdr3_nt: TGTGCCAGCAGTGATAGCGGGGGGGCCATCTACGAGCAGTACTTC
j_call: TRBJ2-7; clone_size: few; v_call: TRBV4-1; d_call: -; cdr3_aa: CASSQGTSGDEQYF; cdr3_nt: TGCGCCAGCAGCCAGGGGACCTCAGGGGACGAGCAGTACTTC
j_call: TRBJ2-4; clone_size: -; v_call: TRBV20-1; d_call: -; cdr3_aa: CSARTPTGNIQYF; cdr3_nt: TGCAGTGCTCGGACACCTACGGGAAACATTCAGTACTTC
j_call: TRBJ1-5; clone_size: many; v_call: TRBV5-6; d_call: -; cdr3_aa: CASSLAVNQPQHF; cdr3_nt: TGTGCCAGCAGCTTGGCCGTAAATCAGCCCCAGCATTTT
j_call: TRBJ2-7; clone_size: many; v_call: TRBV7-2; d_call: TRBD2; cdr3_aa: CASSPLAGVDAYEQYF; cdr3_nt: TGTGCCAGCAGCCCGTTAGCGGGAGTCGATGCCTACGAGCAGTACTTC
j_call: TRBJ2-7; clone_size: many; v_call: TRBV5-6; d_call: TRBD1; cdr3_aa: CASSLGRGQGPRGYEQYF; cdr3_nt: TGTGCCAGCAGCTTGGGGAGGGGACAGGGCCCGAGAGGCTACGAGCAGTACTTC
j_call: TRBJ1-4; clone_size: -; v_call: TRBV30; d_call: -; cdr3_aa: CTWSVINEKLFF; cdr3_nt: TGTACCTGGAGTGTTATAAATGAAAAACTGTTTTTT
j_call: TRBJ2-2; clone_size: -; v_call: TRBV19; d_call: -; cdr3_aa: CASVGGELFF; cdr3_nt: TGTGCCAGTGTCGGCGGGGAGCTGTTTTTT
j_call: TRBJ2-7; clone_size: -; v_call: TRBV7-9; d_call: -; cdr3_aa: CASSGTVGGGSEQYF; cdr3_nt: TGTGCCAGCAGCGGGACAGTTGGCGGGGGTTCCGAGCAGTACTTC
j_call: TRBJ2-7; clone_size: -; v_call: TRBV7-6; d_call: -; cdr3_aa: CASSLAAASEQYF; cdr3_nt: TGTGCCAGCAGCTTAGCGGCGGCGTCCGAGCAGTACTTC